This T cell receptor beta chain was sequenced in a study of blood T cell repertoires in COVID-19. The wider study: Acute-phase and convalescent COVID-19 samples originated in the United States, Italy and Spain. Sources were T cells, B-cell-depleted T cells, or PBMCs; the material itself was cDNA or gDNA.

The germline V gene has CDR1 LNHDA and CDR2 SQIVND (reference sequence). The V end was cut by 10 bases, the J end by 3 bases, with 13 bases between. The CDR3 has 13 amino acids. Original handling: The assay estimated nucleated cells by amplifying reference gene primers. Sequencing used immunoSEQ multiplex PCR; TCRdb keeps in-frame clones, though not all of them. D and trimming were read from the DNA, whereas the V and J calls and clone size are those reported in that table. The sample contains approximately 270,000 clones, approximately 83% of which appear only once. This receptor was taken from a man at least 80 years old with acute or convalescent COVID-19. The sequenced sample was peripheral blood. V and J are TRBV19 and TRBJ1-5; perhaps TRBD1 as D (5 bases). CDR3 sequence (DNA): TGTGCCACCTCAGACAGAATCAATCAGCCCCAGCATTTT. Its translation: CATSDRINQPQHF.